This is a list of T cell receptor beta chains from one sample in a study of shared clonotypes between healthy human individuals. Only in-frame clones appear in the TCRdb table, and some are missing; sequencing was by immunoSEQ multiplex PCR. The table lists over 2,000,000 clones, just under 95% of them singletons. The sequencing sample was made of naive CD8+ T cells from PBMCs. All receptors come from a man younger than 35 in good health. Some clones in this sample may be carry-over from other donors' samples. Each CDR3 is given with its conserved first and last residue. A D gene is named only where the DNA matches it firmly. Size is omitted from some rows. Given values are once, few, many or a class for expanded clones.

TRBJ2-4 | TRBV29-1 | NA | NA | CSVTRDTFLAKNIQYF | TGCAGCGTGACCCGGGACACCTTTTTAGCCAAAAACATTCAGTACTTC
TRBJ2-7 | TRBV7-9 | NA | TRBD2 | CASSLVGGLAEPYEQYF | TGTGCCAGCAGCTTAGTAGGGGGACTAGCAGAGCCCTACGAGCAGTACTTC
TRBJ1-1 | TRBV5-1 | NA | NA | CASSYNLNTEAFF | TGCGCCAGCAGCTACAATCTGAACACTGAAGCTTTCTTT
TRBJ1-4 | TRBV19 | NA | NA | CASSIGQEQDAGKLFF | TGTGCCAGTAGTATTGGCCAGGAACAAGACGCCGGGAAGCTGTTTTTT
TRBJ2-7 | TRBV10-3 | NA | NA | CAISESWERNSSATYEQYF | TGTGCCATCAGTGAGTCTTGGGAAAGAAATTCGAGCGCAACCTACGAGCAGTACTTC
TRBJ2-7 | TRBV5-4 | NA | NA | CASSLEPGQLSGEQYF | TGTGCCAGCAGCTTGGAACCGGGACAACTCTCGGGGGAGCAGTACTTC
TRBJ1-2 | TRBV19 | NA | TRBD1 | CASRDRDIYGYTF | TGTGCCAGTAGAGACAGGGATATCTATGGCTACACCTTC
TRBJ1-4 | TRBV6-1 | NA | TRBD1 | CASSDEYRGEDEKLFF | TGTGCCAGCAGTGACGAGTACAGGGGGGAGGATGAAAAACTGTTTTTT
TRBJ2-1 | TRBV29-1 | NA | NA | CSTPDSSYNEQFF | TGCAGCACCCCCGACAGCTCCTACAATGAGCAGTTCTTC
TRBJ2-7 | TRBV5-1 | NA | TRBD2 | CASSFSGMISYEQYF | TGCGCCAGCAGCTTTAGCGGGATGATCTCCTACGAGCAGTACTTC
TRBJ1-3 | TRBV7-2 | NA | NA | CASSPGWAGDTIYF | TGTGCCAGCAGCCCCGGGTGGGCGGGTGACACCATATATTTT
TRBJ1-2 | TRBV5-1 | few | TRBD1 | CASSSGTASNYGYTF | TGCGCCAGCAGCTCCGGGACAGCGTCTAACTATGGCTACACCTTC
TRBJ2-7 | TRBV11-2 | NA | NA | CASSLGRSQGMVYEQYF | TGTGCCAGCAGCTTAGGTCGAAGCCAGGGAATGGTTTACGAGCAGTACTTC
TRBJ2-7 | TRBV2 | NA | TRBD1 | CASSDRQGAQREQYF | TGTGCCAGCAGTGACAGACAGGGGGCACAACGCGAGCAGTACTTC
TRBJ1-1 | TRBV7-2 | NA | NA | CASSPDILGNTEAFF | TGTGCCAGCAGCCCCGACATTCTAGGGAACACTGAAGCTTTCTTT
TRBJ1-5 | TRBV19 | NA | TRBD1 | CASSIFGTAQPQHF | TGTGCCAGTAGTATTTTTGGGACAGCTCAGCCCCAGCATTTT
TRBJ2-7 | TRBV27 | NA | NA | CASSLVGSDVEQYF | TGTGCCAGCAGTTTAGTGGGGTCAGATGTCGAGCAGTACTTC
TRBJ2-1 | TRBV27 | NA | TRBD2 | CASSPLRVAGDNNEQFF | TGTGCCAGCAGTCCCTTGAGGGTAGCGGGAGATAACAATGAGCAGTTCTTC
TRBJ2-3 | TRBV5-6 | once | NA | CASSLASDTDTQYF | TGTGCCAGCAGCTTGGCTTCAGACACAGATACGCAGTATTTT
TRBJ1-6 | TRBV27 | NA | TRBD1 | CASSVTGTGANSPLHF | TGTGCCAGCAGTGTGACCGGGACAGGGGCGAATTCACCCCTCCACTTT
TRBJ2-7 | TRBV10-3 | NA | TRBD1 | CAISSDRGPEQYF | TGTGCCATCAGCTCAGACAGGGGGCCTGAGCAGTACTTC
TRBJ2-7 | TRBV19 | few | NA | CASSMGMYEQYF | TGTGCCAGTAGTATGGGCATGTACGAGCAGTACTTC
TRBJ2-3 | TRBV9 | NA | NA | CASSVGQWLTDTQYF | TGTGCCAGCAGCGTAGGTCAGTGGCTCACAGATACGCAGTATTTT
TRBJ1-1 | TRBV13 | NA | NA | CASSFPLGGAEAFF | TGTGCCAGCAGCTTCCCCTTGGGAGGGGCTGAAGCTTTCTTT
TRBJ2-2 | TRBV2 | few | NA | CASRGRQSGELFF | TGTGCCAGCAGGGGGAGACAGTCCGGGGAGCTGTTTTTT
TRBJ2-7 | TRBV11-3 | NA | NA | CASSPSRLGEQYF | TGTGCCAGCAGCCCCTCCAGGTTGGGGGAGCAGTACTTC
TRBJ2-7 | TRBV2 | NA | TRBD2 | CASRELAGASYEQYF | TGTGCCAGCAGGGAACTAGCGGGGGCCTCCTACGAGCAGTACTTC
TRBJ2-7 | TRBV4-3 | NA | TRBD2 | CASSRGTSETSPRVYEQYF | TGCGCCAGCAGCCGAGGGACTAGCGAGACTTCACCGAGGGTCTACGAGCAGTACTTC
TRBJ1-5 | TRBV6-1 | NA | NA | CASSEAGWSYSNQPQHF | TGTGCCAGCAGTGAAGCGGGGTGGAGCTATAGCAATCAGCCCCAGCATTTT
TRBJ1-1 | TRBV7-8 | NA | NA | CASSPPAMNTEAFF | TGTGCCAGCAGCCCCCCGGCGATGAACACTGAAGCTTTCTTT
TRBJ1-5 | TRBV28 | few | NA | CASIEVGPGANQPQHF | TGTGCCAGCATCGAGGTAGGGCCAGGGGCTAATCAGCCCCAGCATTTT
TRBJ2-1 | TRBV11-2 | few | TRBD1 | CASSFGTGKRFF | TGTGCCAGCAGCTTCGGGACAGGGAAGCGGTTCTTC
TRBJ2-7 | TRBV28 | NA | TRBD1 | CASSLWGQQYEQYF | TGTGCCAGCAGTTTATGGGGACAGCAGTACGAGCAGTACTTC
TRBJ2-5 | TRBV6-1 | once | NA | CASSEAETANQETQYF | TGTGCCAGCAGTGAAGCGGAGACAGCTAATCAAGAGACCCAGTACTTC
TRBJ2-2 | TRBV29-1 | NA | NA | CSVWGDTGELFF | TGCAGCGTTTGGGGGGACACCGGGGAGCTGTTTTTT
TRBJ2-1 | TRBV27 | NA | NA | CASSSLDTYNEQFF | TGTGCCAGCAGTTCCTTGGACACCTACAATGAGCAGTTCTTC
TRBJ2-7 | TRBV5-1 | NA | NA | CASSLDPHGVRGEQYF | TGCGCCAGCAGCTTGGACCCACACGGGGTGAGAGGCGAGCAGTACTTC
TRBJ2-7 | TRBV7-9 | few | TRBD1 | CASSFPTGSFHF | TGTGCCAGCAGCTTTCCGACAGGGTCCTTCCACTTC
TRBJ2-3 | TRBV7-9 | NA | TRBD2 | CASSLAPGLLSTDTQYF | TGTGCCAGCAGCTTAGCTCCGGGACTACTAAGCACAGATACGCAGTATTTT
TRBJ2-7 | TRBV28 | NA | TRBD2 | CASSLAKLTASGRVGEQYF | TGTGCCAGCAGTTTAGCAAAACTCACGGCTAGCGGGAGGGTAGGGGAGCAGTACTTC
TRBJ2-2 | TRBV21-1 | NA | NA | CASSNGTGGLWELFF | TGTGCCAGCAGCAATGGGACAGGGGGGTTATGGGAGCTGTTTTTT
TRBJ2-1 | TRBV2 | NA | NA | CASRGQQFQFF | TGTGCCAGCAGAGGACAGCAGTTTCAGTTCTTC
TRBJ1-2 | TRBV4-3 | NA | NA | CASSQDQGGVLGGYTF | TGCGCCAGCAGCCAAGATCAGGGAGGGGTGCTTGGTGGCTACACCTTC
TRBJ2-7 | TRBV10-2 | NA | TRBD1 | CASSESTYRGITYEQYF | TGCGCCAGCAGTGAGTCGACGTACAGGGGGATTACCTACGAGCAGTACTTC
TRBJ1-1 | TRBV9 | once | NA | CASSAYQGPMNTEAFF | TGTGCCAGCAGCGCTTACCAGGGCCCTATGAACACTGAAGCTTTCTTT
TRBJ1-3 | TRBV30 | NA | NA | CAWSEDSFSGNTIYF | TGTGCCTGGAGTGAAGACAGCTTCTCTGGAAACACCATATATTTT
TRBJ1-2 | TRBV9 | few | NA | CASSVSGHPVPLGGYTF | TGTGCCAGCAGCGTCTCGGGACACCCGGTACCCCTCGGGGGCTACACCTTC
TRBJ2-3 | TRBV27 | NA | NA | CASSDRQTDTQYF | TGTGCCAGCTCGGACAGACAAACAGATACGCAGTATTTT
TRBJ2-1 | TRBV5-4 | NA | NA | CASSFGGGPSEQFF | TGTGCCAGCAGCTTTGGCGGTGGCCCGTCGGAGCAGTTCTTC
TRBJ2-7 | TRBV18 | NA | NA | CASSERTRAYEQYF | TGTGCCAGCTCAGAACGGACGCGAGCCTACGAGCAGTACTTC
TRBJ1-2 | TRBV7-8 | NA | NA | CASSSHDRANYGYTF | TGTGCCAGCAGCTCTCACGATAGAGCTAACTATGGCTACACCTTC